The next 12 T cell receptor beta chains were all read from a single sample in a study of blood T cell repertoires in COVID-19. Using immunoSEQ multiplex PCR, the repertoire was profiled, and TCRdb retains in-frame clones only, with some absent. The table has about 290,000 clones, around 85% seen once. The sequencing input was peripheral blood. Every receptor here comes from a woman in her 50s with active or convalescent COVID-19.

This chain links TRBV5-1 with TRBJ1-2; 10 bases agree with TRBD1. V shed 1 base and J 8 bases; nucleotides not matched to a gene: 8. This CDR3 spans 15 amino acids. Germline V gene sequence: CDR1 SGHRS, CDR2 YFSETQ. The DNA for the CDR3 is TGCGCCAGCAGCTTGCCCGGGACAGGGGCAGAGGGCTACACCTTC. Protein: CASSLPGTGAEGYTF.

The V and J genes are TRBV4-1 and TRBJ2-1; 8 positions agree with TRBD1. This CDR3 has 16 residues. Germline loops: CDR1 MGHRA, CDR2 YSYEKL. The CDR3 DNA reads as TGCCCCCCCAGCCGACCGGACAGGGAGATGGGCAATGAGCAGTTCTTC. Encoded protein: CPPSRPDREMGNEQFF.

This rearrangement joins TRBV28 to TRBJ1-1; D is undetermined. The CDR3 sequence is 14 residues long. From germline, CDR1 is MDHEN and CDR2 SYDVKM. V shed 5 bases and J shed 5 bases, with 15 bases lying between them. In DNA, the CDR3 is TGTGCCAGCAGTGGCAGGAGATCGGGAACTGAAGCTTTCTTT. It specifies CASSGRRSGTEAFF.

This sequence joins TRBV5-1 and TRBJ2-7; tentatively, D is TRBD2 (5 bases). The V gene lost 0 bases and the J gene lost 2 bases, with 9 bases spanning the gap. Germline-derived CDR1 and CDR2 are SGHRS and YFSETQ. This CDR3 is 14 amino acids long. This CDR3 reads CASSLAGRAYEQYF. Here the CDR3 DNA reads TGCGCCAGCAGCTTGGCTGGGCGGGCCTACGAGCAGTACTTC.

The CDR3 loop is CASSYSEDSPLHF. The CDR3 DNA sequence: TGTGCCAGCAGTTACTCAGAGGATTCACCCCTCCACTTT. The chain carries TRBV6-6 and TRBJ1-6; D is uncertain. In germline, CDR1 is MNHNY, CDR2 SVGAGI (reference sequence). V lost 0 bases and J 8 bases, leaving 5 bases between the germline ends. This CDR3 region has 13 residues.

The rearrangement joins TRBV10-3 to TRBJ2-2; D is possibly TRBD1 (6 bases). Germline V CDR1 and CDR2: ENHRY, SYGVKD. There are 15 residues in the CDR3. V was trimmed by 0 bases and J by 3 bases, leaving 8 bases between them. In nucleotides, the CDR3 is TGTGCCATCAGTGAGTCAGGGGGTTACACCGGGGAGCTGTTTTTT. Translation gives CAISESGGYTGELFF.

This chain uses TRBV13 with TRBJ2-7, with 7 bases matching TRBD1. Germline CDR1 PRHDT, CDR2 FYEKMQ (reference sequence). The J segment lost 3 bases and the V segment lost 5 bases, leaving 7 bases of the junction unmatched. This CDR3 contains 14 residues. The CDR3 DNA reads TGTGCCAGCAGCCACAGGGGAACTAGCTACGAGCAGTACTTC. Translated: CASSHRGTSYEQYF.

The chain couples TRBV21-1 to TRBJ2-1; the table's D gene call, TRBD1, was not cross checked with the DNA. TRBV21-1 is a documented pseudogene. The CDR3 is made up of 15 amino acids. The CDR3 DNA reads as TGTGCCAGCGCCTCAGGGACAGCCCCTCGGCATGAGCAGTTCTTC. It codes for CASASGTAPRHEQFF.

The CDR3 DNA is TGCAGCGTGGAACAGGGGGCGGCGGCTTTCTTT. Translation: CSVEQGAAAFF. The chain combines TRBV29-1 with TRBJ1-1, with 9 bases matching TRBD1. V lost 6 bases and J lost 11; bases outside the gene matches: 7. The germline V gene has CDR1 SQVTM and CDR2 ANQGSEA. This CDR3 spans 11 amino acids.

This sequence joins TRBV4-2 and TRBJ2-7; TRBD1 matches at 7 bases. Germline V gives CDR1 LGHNA, CDR2 YNFKEQ. With 6 bases clipped from V and 3 bases from J, the junction kept 8 bases outside the gene matches. This CDR3 spans 14 amino acids. As DNA, the CDR3 is TGTGCCAGCAGTGTCCGGGACAGTGGCTACGAGCAGTACTTC. Its protein is CASSVRDSGYEQYF.

Written as DNA, the CDR3 is TGTGCCAGCCAAGCCACTAGCGGGCACACCGGGGAGCTGTTTTTT. It translates to CASQATSGHTGELFF. V is TRBV19 and J is TRBJ2-2; 9 bases align to TRBD2. Unmatched junction bases numbered 8, after V lost 9 bases and J lost 3 bases. The CDR3 covers 15 residues. Germline-derived CDR1 and CDR2 are LNHDA and SQIVND (reference sequence).

The chain has TRBV28 and TRBJ2-5; TRBD1 agrees at 10 bases. Germline V gene sequence: CDR1 MDHEN, CDR2 SYDVKM. The CDR3 extends over 16 amino acids. V shed 5 bases, J shed 5 bases, and the junction held 11 bases outside the gene matches. CDR3 loop: CASSPGTGEVQETQYF. The DNA of the CDR3 is TGTGCCAGCAGTCCCGGGACAGGGGAGGTGCAGGAGACCCAGTACTTC.